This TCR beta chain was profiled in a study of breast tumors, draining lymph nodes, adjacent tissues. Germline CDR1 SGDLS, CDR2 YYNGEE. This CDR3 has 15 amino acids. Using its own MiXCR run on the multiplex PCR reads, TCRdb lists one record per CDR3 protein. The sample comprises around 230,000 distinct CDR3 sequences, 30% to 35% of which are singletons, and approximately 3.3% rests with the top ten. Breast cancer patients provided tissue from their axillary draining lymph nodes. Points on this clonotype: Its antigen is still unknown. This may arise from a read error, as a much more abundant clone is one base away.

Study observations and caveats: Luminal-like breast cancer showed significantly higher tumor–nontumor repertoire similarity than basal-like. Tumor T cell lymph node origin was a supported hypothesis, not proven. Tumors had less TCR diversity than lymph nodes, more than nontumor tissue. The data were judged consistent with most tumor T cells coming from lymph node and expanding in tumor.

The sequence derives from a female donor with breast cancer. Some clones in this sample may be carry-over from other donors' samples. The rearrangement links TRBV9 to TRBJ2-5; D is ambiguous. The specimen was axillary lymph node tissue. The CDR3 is CASSVEGGAIETPYF. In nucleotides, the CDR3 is TGTGCCAGCAGCGTAGAGGGTGGCGCTATCGAGACCCCGTACTTC.